These T cell receptor beta chains were read from a single sample in a study of glioma-infiltrating T cells. TCRdb fed the multiplex PCR reads into MiXCR, producing one record per CDR3 protein. The table has roughly 40,000 distinct CDR3 sequences, 20% to 25% seen once. The sequenced sample was glioma tissue, nonneoplastic brain tissue, or PBMCs (not recorded which). These receptor sequences come from a human donor with low-grade glioma or glioblastoma, undergoing nonglioma brain surgery, or in good health (not recorded which). The CDR3 runs from the conserved cysteine through the conserved F or W. A D gene is named only where the DNA matches it firmly. A row's size may be missing; if present it is once, few, many or a size class.

d_gene: .; abundance: many; j_gene: TRBJ1-1; v_gene: TRBV14; CDR3nt: TGTGCCAGCAGTCAGTTAACGGCTCGGGTGAACACTGAAGCTTTCTTT; CDR3aa: CASSQLTARVNTEAFF
d_gene: .; abundance: many; j_gene: TRBJ2-7; v_gene: TRBV28; CDR3nt: TGTGCCAGCAGTTCCTTCCTCGAGCAGTACTTC; CDR3aa: CASSSFLEQYF
d_gene: TRBD2; abundance: few; j_gene: TRBJ2-5; v_gene: TRBV7-8; CDR3nt: TGTGCCAGCAGCTTAGTAGGAGGACTAGCGGGGGGGCAAGAGACCCAGTACTTC; CDR3aa: CASSLVGGLAGGQETQYF
d_gene: .; abundance: many; j_gene: TRBJ2-1; v_gene: TRBV18; CDR3nt: TGTGCCAGCTCACCATTATGGGACACAAGTTCCTACAATGAGCAGTTCTTC; CDR3aa: CASSPLWDTSSYNEQFF
d_gene: .; abundance: many; j_gene: TRBJ1-5; v_gene: TRBV7-2; CDR3nt: TGTGCCAGCAGCCCCGCCCCCCAGGGCAATCAGCCCCAGCATTTT; CDR3aa: CASSPAPQGNQPQHF
d_gene: TRBD1; abundance: .; j_gene: TRBJ2-1; v_gene: TRBV20-1; CDR3nt: TGCAGTGCTAGTTACGGACAGGAAGATAAGCAGTTCTTC; CDR3aa: CSASYGQEDKQFF
d_gene: TRBD1; abundance: .; j_gene: TRBJ2-3; v_gene: TRBV6-5; CDR3nt: TGCACCAGCACAATGGGACAGGGAAGCACAGATACGCAGTATTTT; CDR3aa: CTSTMGQGSTDTQYF
d_gene: .; abundance: many; j_gene: TRBJ1-6; v_gene: TRBV3-1; CDR3nt: TGTGCCAGCAGCCTGGACAGAGATAATTCACCCCTCCACTTT; CDR3aa: CASSLDRDNSPLHF
d_gene: TRBD1; abundance: .; j_gene: TRBJ2-1; v_gene: TRBV7-9; CDR3nt: TGTGCCAGCCCACGAGACAGGGTAGAATCCAATGAGCAGTTCTTC; CDR3aa: CASPRDRVESNEQFF
d_gene: TRBD2; abundance: few; j_gene: TRBJ2-3; v_gene: TRBV29-1; CDR3nt: TGCAGCTTTAGGACTAGCGGGAGGCCAACAGATACGCAGTATTTT; CDR3aa: CSFRTSGRPTDTQYF
d_gene: .; abundance: many; j_gene: TRBJ2-5; v_gene: TRBV28; CDR3nt: TGTGCCACGGCGTCCGGGGATAAAGAGACCCAGTACTTC; CDR3aa: CATASGDKETQYF
d_gene: .; abundance: many; j_gene: TRBJ2-3; v_gene: TRBV6-1; CDR3nt: TGTGCCAGCAGTTCGCTCGCCGGGACCGGCACAGATACGCAGTATTTT; CDR3aa: CASSSLAGTGTDTQYF
d_gene: .; abundance: many; j_gene: TRBJ2-7; v_gene: TRBV15; CDR3nt: TGTGCCACCAGCAGAGCGAGTGGCCAGGGGCAGGACGAGCAGTACTTC; CDR3aa: CATSRASGQGQDEQYF
d_gene: .; abundance: .; j_gene: TRBJ1-6; v_gene: TRBV20-1; CDR3nt: TGCAGTTCTGGCACCGGGGAATGGAATTCACCCCTCCACTTT; CDR3aa: CSSGTGEWNSPLHF
d_gene: .; abundance: many; j_gene: TRBJ2-3; v_gene: TRBV7-9; CDR3nt: TGTGCCAGCAGCCTCTTCGAAGGAGATACGCAGTATTTT; CDR3aa: CASSLFEGDTQYF
d_gene: .; abundance: .; j_gene: TRBJ1-2; v_gene: TRBV7-2; CDR3nt: TGCGCCAGCAGCTTCTGTGGGCATTCGAACTATGGCTACACCTTC; CDR3aa: CASSFCGHSNYGYTF
d_gene: .; abundance: many; j_gene: TRBJ1-1; v_gene: TRBV10-2; CDR3nt: TGCGCCAGCGGAGAATCGAACACTGAAGCTTTCTTT; CDR3aa: CASGESNTEAFF
d_gene: TRBD1; abundance: many; j_gene: TRBJ1-1; v_gene: TRBV7-9; CDR3nt: TGTGCCAGCAGCCTGGGACAGGGCACGAACACTGAAGCTTTCTTT; CDR3aa: CASSLGQGTNTEAFF
d_gene: TRBD2; abundance: many; j_gene: TRBJ2-7; v_gene: TRBV4-1; CDR3nt: TGCGCCAGCAGCCACCCGGGGGGGGTGTACGAGCAGTACTTC; CDR3aa: CASSHPGGVYEQYF
d_gene: .; abundance: many; j_gene: TRBJ1-2; v_gene: TRBV2; CDR3nt: TGTGCCAGCAAACGGGAGTTGTATGGCTACACCTTC; CDR3aa: CASKRELYGYTF
d_gene: .; abundance: many; j_gene: TRBJ2-1; v_gene: TRBV20-1; CDR3nt: TGCAGTGCTATAGCTGGAGCCCTAACTGAGCAGTTCTTC; CDR3aa: CSAIAGALTEQFF
d_gene: TRBD1; abundance: many; j_gene: TRBJ2-1; v_gene: TRBV4-3; CDR3nt: TGCGCCAGCAGCCAAGCGAGGGGGCGCATCGATGAGCAGTTCTTC; CDR3aa: CASSQARGRIDEQFF
d_gene: TRBD1; abundance: once; j_gene: TRBJ1-2; v_gene: TRBV4-1; CDR3nt: TGCACCAGCAGCCGAATCGGGACAGGGGGGGGTGGCTACACCTTC; CDR3aa: CTSSRIGTGGGGYTF
d_gene: .; abundance: many; j_gene: TRBJ2-5; v_gene: TRBV18; CDR3nt: TGTGCCAGCTCACGGCGAGGGGAGGTTCAAGAGACCCAGTACTTC; CDR3aa: CASSRRGEVQETQYF
d_gene: .; abundance: many; j_gene: TRBJ2-6; v_gene: TRBV20-1; CDR3nt: TGCAGTGCTAGAGATCGGTTAACTGGGGCCAACGTCCTGACTTTC; CDR3aa: CSARDRLTGANVLTF
d_gene: TRBD2; abundance: few; j_gene: TRBJ2-3; v_gene: TRBV18; CDR3nt: TGTGCCAGCTCACCCGGTAGCGGGAGGACTTCAGATACGCAGTATTTT; CDR3aa: CASSPGSGRTSDTQYF
d_gene: .; abundance: many; j_gene: TRBJ2-5; v_gene: TRBV20-1; CDR3nt: TGCAGTGTCCCGCGGGGGCTCCTGGAGACCCAGTACTTC; CDR3aa: CSVPRGLLETQYF
d_gene: .; abundance: many; j_gene: TRBJ1-2; v_gene: TRBV2; CDR3nt: TGTGCCAGCAGTGACTCGGTACGGGGGGGGTATGGCTACACCTTC; CDR3aa: CASSDSVRGGYGYTF
d_gene: TRBD2; abundance: many; j_gene: TRBJ2-3; v_gene: TRBV7-9; CDR3nt: TGTGCCAGCAGCTTAACTAGCGGGGGCCGGAATACGCAGTATTTT; CDR3aa: CASSLTSGGRNTQYF
d_gene: .; abundance: many; j_gene: TRBJ1-1; v_gene: TRBV10-1; CDR3nt: TGCGCCAGCAGCGATAGGGACATCTTGAAAGCTTTCTTT; CDR3aa: CASSDRDILKAFF
d_gene: .; abundance: few; j_gene: TRBJ2-7; v_gene: TRBV11-2; CDR3nt: TGTGCCAGCAGCTTAACGGGGTACGAGCAGTACTTC; CDR3aa: CASSLTGYEQYF
d_gene: .; abundance: .; j_gene: TRBJ2-7; v_gene: TRBV3-1; CDR3nt: TGTGCCAGCAGCCAAGATCAGGGCTCCTACGAGCAGTACTTC; CDR3aa: CASSQDQGSYEQYF
d_gene: TRBD1; abundance: many; j_gene: TRBJ1-2; v_gene: TRBV20-1; CDR3nt: TGCAGTGCTCCTCGGGAGACAGGGACCTATGGCTACACCTTC; CDR3aa: CSAPRETGTYGYTF
d_gene: .; abundance: many; j_gene: TRBJ1-5; v_gene: TRBV20-1; CDR3nt: TGCAGTGCTACCTCGACGGGGCCTAGCAATCAGCCCCAGCATTTT; CDR3aa: CSATSTGPSNQPQHF
d_gene: TRBD2; abundance: many; j_gene: TRBJ2-3; v_gene: TRBV10-2; CDR3nt: TGCGCCAGCAGTGATTCAACTAGCGGGGGGGCTGCAGATACGCAGTATTTT; CDR3aa: CASSDSTSGGAADTQYF
d_gene: .; abundance: many; j_gene: TRBJ1-5; v_gene: TRBV2; CDR3nt: TGTGCCAGCAGTGATAGGTGGTCGAGCAATCAGCCCCAGCATTTT; CDR3aa: CASSDRWSSNQPQHF
d_gene: .; abundance: many; j_gene: TRBJ1-1; v_gene: TRBV7-2; CDR3nt: TGTGCCAGCAGCTTAACTGGTTTTAACACTGAAGCTTTCTTT; CDR3aa: CASSLTGFNTEAFF
d_gene: .; abundance: many; j_gene: TRBJ2-1; v_gene: TRBV7-2; CDR3nt: TGTGCCAGCAGCCCTAGCGATTCCCACAATGAGCAGTTCTTC; CDR3aa: CASSPSDSHNEQFF
d_gene: TRBD1; abundance: many; j_gene: TRBJ1-2; v_gene: TRBV18; CDR3nt: TGTGCCAGCTCACCCGGGACAGAATTTGGCTACACCTTC; CDR3aa: CASSPGTEFGYTF
d_gene: .; abundance: many; j_gene: TRBJ2-3; v_gene: TRBV7-2; CDR3nt: TGTGCCAGCAGCCGGGGCCGTCCCCCAGATACGCAGTATTTT; CDR3aa: CASSRGRPPDTQYF
d_gene: TRBD1; abundance: many; j_gene: TRBJ2-3; v_gene: TRBV6-1; CDR3nt: TGTGCCAGCACCGACGGACAGGCGTGGGAAACAGATACGCAGTATTTT; CDR3aa: CASTDGQAWETDTQYF
d_gene: TRBD1; abundance: .; j_gene: TRBJ2-7; v_gene: TRBV5-1; CDR3nt: TGCGCCAGCAGCCATCGTACCGGGACAGGGGTCTACGAGCAGTACTTC; CDR3aa: CASSHRTGTGVYEQYF